This is a list of T cell receptor beta chains from one sample in a study of cytomegalovirus exposure and HLA in healthy donors. The protocol was immunoSEQ multiplex PCR, while the TCRdb copy is restricted to in-frame clones and leaves out a portion. Among roughly 160,000 clones, roughly 80% were seen once, and the ten largest hold about 2.4%. Specimen: PBMCs. The receptors derive from a male donor in good health and CMV-seronegative. Both conserved end residues are part of each CDR3. The D gene is left open where the match is weak. Expanded clones are given a class, and other clones once, few, many or no size at all.

size	D	V	J	DNA	CDR3
NA	TRBD2	TRBV6-1	TRBJ2-2	TGTGCCAGCAGTGAATGGCGGGGGACCGGGGAGCTGTTTTTT	CASSEWRGTGELFF
NA	TRBD1	TRBV6-1	TRBJ1-4	TGTGCCAGCAGTGACCGACAGGGTCTGGCTAATGAAAAACTGTTTTTT	CASSDRQGLANEKLFF
NA	NA	TRBV19	TRBJ2-7	TGTGCCAGTAGTGTTTCGATCGAGAACGAGCAGTACTTC	CASSVSIENEQYF
NA	TRBD2	TRBV9	TRBJ2-1	TGTGCCAGCAGTAACCAGCTAGCGGACTACAATGAGCAGTTCTTC	CASSNQLADYNEQFF
many	TRBD1	TRBV19	TRBJ1-1	TGTGCCAGCAGGGGGCAGGGTGAAGCTTTCTTT	CASRGQGEAFF
NA	TRBD1	TRBV7-2	TRBJ1-2	TGTGCCAGCAGCATAAGGGACAGGGGATCGGACTATGGCTACACCTTC	CASSIRDRGSDYGYTF
NA	NA	TRBV5-4	TRBJ2-7	TGTGCCAGCAGCCCTGGGCAGGGGAGCTCCTACGAGCAGTACTTC	CASSPGQGSSYEQYF
NA	TRBD2	TRBV7-9	TRBJ2-3	TGTGCCAGCAGCTTAGGGGGACTAGCGGGCCCCGCAAGCACAGATACGCAGTATTTT	CASSLGGLAGPASTDTQYF
NA	TRBD2	TRBV14	TRBJ2-1	TGTGCCAGCAGCCAAGACCCCTGGGGGACTAGCGGACCCAGCTCCTACAATGAGCAGTTCTTC	CASSQDPWGTSGPSSYNEQFF
NA	TRBD1	TRBV30	TRBJ1-2	TGTGCCTGGAGTACAGGGGGCGAGTGGTATGGCTACCCCTTC	CAWSTGGEWYGYPF
NA	TRBD1	TRBV6-1	TRBJ2-5	TGTGCCAGCAGTTCCCTCTCCACAGGGGAAGAGACCCAGTACTTC	CASSSLSTGEETQYF
NA	TRBD2	TRBV5-4	TRBJ2-3	TGTGCCAGCAGCTGGACTAGCGGGGAAGATACGCAGTATTTT	CASSWTSGEDTQYF
NA	NA	TRBV28	TRBJ2-1	TGTGCCAGCAGTTTATTGCGGGGAAGTTCGGGCAATGAGCAGTTCTTC	CASSLLRGSSGNEQFF
NA	NA	TRBV4-1	TRBJ2-5	TGCGCCAGCAGCCAAGATGGCAGTATATACCAAGAGACCCAGTACTTC	CASSQDGSIYQETQYF
NA	TRBD2	TRBV7-6	TRBJ2-7	TGTGCCAGCAGCTTAGAGGTGGGGGGGGAGTACGAGCAGTACTTC	CASSLEVGGEYEQYF
NA	NA	TRBV28	TRBJ2-5	TGTGCCAGCAGGGGCCTAGGAGGGCCTCAAGAGACCCAGTACTTC	CASRGLGGPQETQYF
NA	TRBD1	TRBV7-9	TRBJ2-5	TGTGCCAGCAGCTTAGCCGGGACAGGGAGGCAAGAGACCCAGTACTTC	CASSLAGTGRQETQYF
NA	TRBD1	TRBV27	TRBJ1-2	TGTGCCAGCAGACCCAGTTTATGGGACAGGGAGAACTATGGCTACACCTTC	CASRPSLWDRENYGYTF
NA	TRBD1	TRBV29-1	TRBJ1-1	TGCAGCGTCGACAGGGTACGTGAAGCTTTCTTT	CSVDRVREAFF
NA	TRBD1	TRBV7-6	TRBJ2-2	TGTGCCAGCAGCTTGAGTACAGGGGGCGGTAACACCGGGGAGCTGTTTTTT	CASSLSTGGGNTGELFF
NA	TRBD2	TRBV6-1	TRBJ2-1	TGTGCCAGCAGCTCTAGCGGCTCCTACAATGAGCAGTTCTTC	CASSSSGSYNEQFF
NA	NA	TRBV4-2	TRBJ1-6	TGTGCCAGCAGCCAAGCGGCAGGCTCCTATAATTCACCCCTCCACTTT	CASSQAAGSYNSPLHF
NA	TRBD1	TRBV28	TRBJ1-2	TGTGCCAGCAGTTTGAGAAGGGACAGTGACGGCTACACCTTC	CASSLRRDSDGYTF
NA	TRBD2	TRBV10-3	TRBJ2-1	TGTGCCATCAGTGATTTAGGGGAGGGTGAGCAGTTCTTC	CAISDLGEGEQFF
NA	TRBD1	TRBV2	TRBJ1-5	TGTGCCAGCAGTGCCGGACAGGGTTATAGCAATCAGCCCCAGCATTTT	CASSAGQGYSNQPQHF
NA	TRBD2	TRBV7-2	TRBJ2-3	TGTGCCAGCAGCTTAAGTGGGCGGCTAGCGGGAGTAGCAGATACGCAGTATTTT	CASSLSGRLAGVADTQYF
once	TRBD1	TRBV5-6	TRBJ2-3	TGTGCCAGCAGCTTGTCTGGACAGGGGACCTTTACGCAGTATTTT	CASSLSGQGTFTQYF
NA	TRBD2	TRBV28	TRBJ2-7	TGTGCCAGCACCCGATCCGCGGGAGGGAGCGAGCAGTACTTC	CASTRSAGGSEQYF
NA	NA	TRBV4-3	TRBJ1-6	TGCGCCAGCAGCCAAGACGCGGTTCAGAATTCACCCCTCCACTTT	CASSQDAVQNSPLHF
NA	NA	TRBV7-9	TRBJ2-7	TGTGCCAGCAGCAACAAACAGGACTACGAGCAGTACTTC	CASSNKQDYEQYF
NA	TRBD1	TRBV2	TRBJ1-5	TGTGCCAGTGCACCGGGACAGTTGGTCCATCAGCCCCAGCATTTT	CASAPGQLVHQPQHF
NA	NA	TRBV10-3	TRBJ1-6	TGTGCCATCAGTGAAGACAGCCGGAATTCACCCCTCCACTTT	CAISEDSRNSPLHF
NA	NA	TRBV7-9	TRBJ2-3	TGTGCCAGCAGCCGGGGGGCCGTTATAACGACTTCAAACCCAGATACGCAGTATTTT	CASSRGAVITTSNPDTQYF
few	NA	TRBV7-3	TRBJ2-5	TGTGCCAGCAGCTTAAATGGAGGGTCTAAAGAGACCCAGTACTTC	CASSLNGGSKETQYF
once	NA	TRBV6-5	TRBJ1-1	TGTGCCAGCAGTTACTCGAACATACCAAACACTGAAGCTTTCTTT	CASSYSNIPNTEAFF
NA	TRBD1	TRBV6-6	TRBJ1-4	TGTGCCAGCAGTTACCCCGGGACAGGGGCTAATGAAAAACTGTTTTTT	CASSYPGTGANEKLFF
NA	NA	TRBV6-5	TRBJ1-1	TGTGCCAGCAGTGCCACAGTTGGGGGGACTGAAGCTTTCTTT	CASSATVGGTEAFF
once	TRBD2	TRBV7-6	TRBJ2-5	TGTGCCAGCAGACACACAGCGGGAGGTTTGGAGACCCAGTACTTC	CASRHTAGGLETQYF
NA	TRBD2	TRBV10-3	TRBJ2-1	TGTGCCATCAGTGCAACCGGGACTAGCGGGATGAGCTCCTACAATGAGCAGTTCTTC	CAISATGTSGMSSYNEQFF
NA	TRBD1	TRBV28	TRBJ1-5	TGTGCCAGCAGTTTAGTTGGGGACAGGGGGGGAAATCAGCCCCAGCATTTT	CASSLVGDRGGNQPQHF
NA	TRBD1	TRBV28	TRBJ1-5	TGTGCCAGCAGTTTAGCACTAGCAGGGGGGCATCAGCCCCAGCATTTT	CASSLALAGGHQPQHF
NA	NA	TRBV27	TRBJ1-6	TGTGCCAGCAGTACTTCCGGGGGTTCACCCCTCCACTTT	CASSTSGGSPLHF
NA	NA	TRBV5-1	TRBJ1-1	TGCGCCAGCAGCTTCGGGGGGGACACTGAAGCTTTCTTT	CASSFGGDTEAFF
NA	TRBD1	TRBV7-6	TRBJ1-2	TGTGCCAGCAGCCCCTCGTCTGGACAGGGATACGGCTACACCTTC	CASSPSSGQGYGYTF
NA	NA	TRBV6-1	TRBJ1-2	TGTGCCAGCAGTGAAGTATGGGGCTCCTATGGCTACACCTTC	CASSEVWGSYGYTF
NA	NA	TRBV4-1	TRBJ1-2	TGCGCCAGCAGCCAGGGGGACAAGGACCTCTATGGCTACACCTTC	CASSQGDKDLYGYTF
NA	TRBD2	TRBV5-1	TRBJ2-5	TGCGCCAGCAGCCCACCGACTAGCGGGAGCCAAGAGACCCAGTACTTC	CASSPPTSGSQETQYF
NA	NA	TRBV7-3	TRBJ2-2	TGTGCCAGCAGCAAGGGTTGGCTAGGGGTCGGGGAGCTGTTTTTT	CASSKGWLGVGELFF
few	TRBD1	TRBV4-2	TRBJ2-1	TGTGCCAGCAGCCAGGTGGACAGGGGAACCTACAATGAGCAGTTCTTC	CASSQVDRGTYNEQFF
few	NA	TRBV18	TRBJ2-7	TGTGCCAGCTCACCACCTCACCGGGATCAGCTAGGGAACTTC	CASSPPHRDQLGNF
NA	NA	TRBV19	TRBJ2-7	TGTGCCAGTAGTATTTCAGACTCCTACGAGCAGTACTTC	CASSISDSYEQYF
NA	TRBD2	TRBV28	TRBJ2-5	TGTGCCAGCACAGGCGGGGGATTCCAAGAGACCCAGTACTTC	CASTGGGFQETQYF
NA	NA	TRBV2	TRBJ2-6	TGTGCCAGCAGTGAAGTAACAGGCTGGGGGGCCAACGTCCTGACTTTC	CASSEVTGWGANVLTF
once	NA	TRBV7-9	TRBJ2-2	TGTGCCAGCAGCTTAGTGTTAGCGGACACCGGGGAGCTGTTTTTT	CASSLVLADTGELFF